The source of this T cell receptor (delta chain) is a study of gamma-delta T cells after stem cell transplantation. TCRdb called clones anew from the RT-PCR reads with CATT. Of around 1,900 delta-chain clones listed, roughly 6.3% are singletons. Points on this clone: A much larger clone differs from this one at a single base, so this may be a read error.

After removal of 0 bases from V and 3 bases from J, the junction contained 14 bases not matched to a gene. The CDR3 has 19 amino acids. The germline V gene encodes CDR1 GEAIGNYY and CDR2 EKD. The TCR sequence derives from a human donor. It is not recorded whose cells these are; they may come from a transplant donor. J is TRDJ1 and V is TRDV2; 11 nucleotides align to TRDD3. The source material was gamma-delta T cells. The CDR3 DNA reads TGTGCCTGTGACACCGCTTCTTACTTACTGGGGGATAACTCCGATAAACTCATCTTT. It yields the protein CACDTASYLLGDNSDKLIF.